The present T cell receptor (beta chain) was sequenced within a study of beta chain features in type 1 diabetes. Study-level information: The number of sorted cells examined across all samples was around 99 million. The study, taken as a whole, reports: VDJ junctions in type 1 diabetes patients carried more deletions and fewer insertions. In cDNA sequencing, cells with high TCR expression could be over-represented.

CDR3 length: 14 amino acids. CD45RO/CCR7/CD25/CD127/CD95/CD27 separated CD4+ naive, central memory, regulatory and stem cell-like memory cells by sorting. Expressed TCRB transcripts got sequenced, as all isolated RNA was reverse transcribed. Method: immunoSEQ multiplex PCR; TCRdb's copy keeps in-frame clones and lacks some. The sample contains about 470,000 clones, about 32% of which appear only once. There are a few counts of this clone. Its antigen is undetermined. The V gene is TRBV21-1, the J gene TRBJ2-1. TRBV21-1 is labeled a pseudogene. The TCR was taken from a man between 18 and 29 years old in good health. Sequencing was carried out using naive CD4+ T cells from blood. CDR3 region: CASSNSLTYNEQFF. The CDR3 region has the DNA TGTGCCAGCAGCAACTCTTTGACCTACAATGAGCAGTTCTTC.